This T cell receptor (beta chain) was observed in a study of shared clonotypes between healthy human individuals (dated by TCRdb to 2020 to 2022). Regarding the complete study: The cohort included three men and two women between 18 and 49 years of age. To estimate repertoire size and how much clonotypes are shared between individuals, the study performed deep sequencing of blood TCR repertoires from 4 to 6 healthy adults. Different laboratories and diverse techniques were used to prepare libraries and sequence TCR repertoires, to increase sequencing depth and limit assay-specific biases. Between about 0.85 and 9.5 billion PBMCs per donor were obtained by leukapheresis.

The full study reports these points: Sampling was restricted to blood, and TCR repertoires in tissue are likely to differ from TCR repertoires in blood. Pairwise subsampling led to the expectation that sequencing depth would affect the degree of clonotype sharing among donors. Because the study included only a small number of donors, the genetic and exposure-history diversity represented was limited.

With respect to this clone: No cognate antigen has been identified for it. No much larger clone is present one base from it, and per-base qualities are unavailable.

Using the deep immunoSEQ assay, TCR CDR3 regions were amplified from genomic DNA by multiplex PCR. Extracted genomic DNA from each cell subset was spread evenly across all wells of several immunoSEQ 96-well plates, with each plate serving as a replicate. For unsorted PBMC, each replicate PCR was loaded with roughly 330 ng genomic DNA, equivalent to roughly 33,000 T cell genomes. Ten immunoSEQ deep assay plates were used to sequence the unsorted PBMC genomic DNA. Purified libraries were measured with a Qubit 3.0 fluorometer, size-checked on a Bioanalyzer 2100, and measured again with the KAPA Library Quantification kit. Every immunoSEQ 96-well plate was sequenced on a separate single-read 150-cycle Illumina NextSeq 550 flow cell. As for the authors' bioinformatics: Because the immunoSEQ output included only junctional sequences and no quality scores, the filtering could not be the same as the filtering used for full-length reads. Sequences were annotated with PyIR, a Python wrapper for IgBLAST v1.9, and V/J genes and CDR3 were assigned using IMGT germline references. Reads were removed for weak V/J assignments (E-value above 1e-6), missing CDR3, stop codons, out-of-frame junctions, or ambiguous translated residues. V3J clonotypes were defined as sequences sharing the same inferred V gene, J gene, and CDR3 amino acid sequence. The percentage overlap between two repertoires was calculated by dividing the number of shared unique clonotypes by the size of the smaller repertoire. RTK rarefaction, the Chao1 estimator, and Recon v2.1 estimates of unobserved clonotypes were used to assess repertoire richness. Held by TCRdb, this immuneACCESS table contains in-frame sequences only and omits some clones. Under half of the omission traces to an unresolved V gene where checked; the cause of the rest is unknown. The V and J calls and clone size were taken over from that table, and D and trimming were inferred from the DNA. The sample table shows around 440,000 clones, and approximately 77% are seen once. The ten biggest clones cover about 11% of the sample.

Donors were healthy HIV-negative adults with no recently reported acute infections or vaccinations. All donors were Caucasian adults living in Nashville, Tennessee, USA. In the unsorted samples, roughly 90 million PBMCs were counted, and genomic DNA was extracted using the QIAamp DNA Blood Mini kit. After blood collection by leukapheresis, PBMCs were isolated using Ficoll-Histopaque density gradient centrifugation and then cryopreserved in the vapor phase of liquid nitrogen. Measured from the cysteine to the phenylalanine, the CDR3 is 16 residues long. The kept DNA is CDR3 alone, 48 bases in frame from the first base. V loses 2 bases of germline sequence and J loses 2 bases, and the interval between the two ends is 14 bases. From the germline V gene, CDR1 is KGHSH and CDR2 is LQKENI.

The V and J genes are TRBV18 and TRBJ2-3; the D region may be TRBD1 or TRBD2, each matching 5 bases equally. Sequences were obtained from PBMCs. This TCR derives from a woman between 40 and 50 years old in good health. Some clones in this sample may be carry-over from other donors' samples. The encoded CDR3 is CASSPVAGSLTDTQYF. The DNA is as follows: TGTGCCAGCTCACCAGTCGCAGGGAGCCTCACAGATACGCAGTATTTT.